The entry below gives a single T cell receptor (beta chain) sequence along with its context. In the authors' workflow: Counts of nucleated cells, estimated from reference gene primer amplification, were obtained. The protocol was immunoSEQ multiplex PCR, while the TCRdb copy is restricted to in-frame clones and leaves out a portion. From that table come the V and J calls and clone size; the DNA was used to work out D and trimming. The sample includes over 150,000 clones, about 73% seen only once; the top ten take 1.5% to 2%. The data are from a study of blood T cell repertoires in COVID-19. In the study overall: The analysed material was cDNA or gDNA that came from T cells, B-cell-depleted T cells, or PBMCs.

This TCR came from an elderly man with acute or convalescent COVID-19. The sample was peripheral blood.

CDR3 coding DNA: TGTGCCAGCAGCTTCCGGCGGACAGGGAACACTGAAGCTTTCTTT. Translated: CASSFRRTGNTEAFF. The rearrangement joins TRBV11-2 to TRBJ1-1, with 7 bases that match TRBD1. CDR1 is SGHAT and CDR2 is FQNNGV in the germline V gene. Trimming cost V 3 bases and J 1 base; bases outside gene matches: 5. The CDR3 length is 15 residues.